Each of the 25 T cell receptor beta chains below was sequenced from the same sample in a study of CD8 T cells in Susac syndrome. An amount of RNA that ranged from roughly 0.45 to 1 ug was reverse transcribed with random hexamers. TCRdb analysed the immunoSEQ multiplex PCR reads with MiXCR anew, one entry per CDR3 protein. The table shows hundreds of thousands of distinct CDR3 sequences, with 65% to 90% occurring only once. Sequencing was performed on CD8+ T cells from PBMCs. The receptors derive from a human donor with multiple sclerosis.

The rearrangement uses TRBV6-5 and TRBJ1-1; D unresolved. This CDR3 has 13 residues. The germline CDR1 and CDR2 sequences are MNHEY and SVGAGI. Trimming pared 5 bases from V and 1 base from J, leaving 8 bases between. The chain's CDR3 is CASSGSENTEAFF. The CDR3 DNA reads TGTGCCAGCAGTGGATCAGAGAACACTGAAGCTTTCTTT.

The chain links TRBV20-1 to TRBJ2-3, with 8 positions matching TRBD2. The CDR3 sequence is 16 residues long. Germline V gives CDR1 DFQATT, CDR2 SNEGSKA (reference sequence). Trimming removed 1 base from V and 0 bases from J; junction bases left unmatched: 6. CDR3 loop: CSARARSGTSTDTQYF. The CDR3 coding sequence is TGCAGTGCTAGAGCCCGTAGCGGGACTAGCACAGATACGCAGTATTTT.

This rearrangement joins TRBV28 to TRBJ2-1; possible D gene TRBD1, 6 bases. Trimming left V 7 bases short and J 4 bases short, with 23 bases between. From germline, CDR1 is MDHEN and CDR2 SYDVKM. The CDR3 has 17 residues. The CDR3 region has the DNA TGTGCCAGCAACGTCCCCCAGGACAGCGCGAATTACAATGAGCAGTTCTTC. Its protein product is CASNVPQDSANYNEQFF.

V gene TRBV5-6 combines with J gene TRBJ2-6; D is undetermined. Germline values: CDR1 SGHDT, CDR2 YYEEEE. Trimming removed 2 bases from V and 3 bases from J, with 6 bases in between. The CDR3 spans 14 residues. CDR3: CASSFISGANVLTF. CDR3 nucleotides: TGTGCCAGCAGCTTCATCAGTGGGGCCAACGTCCTGACTTTC.

In its sample, this clonotype was seen once. V is TRBV28 and J is TRBJ2-3; D unresolved. Germline lookup yields CDR1 MDHEN and CDR2 SYDVKM. Trimming took off 4 bases at V and 6 bases at J, with 5 bases between the two ends. CDR3 length equals 11 residues. The CDR3 here is CASSWKDTQYF. In DNA, the CDR3 is TGTGCCAGCAGTTGGAAGGATACGCAGTATTTT.

V gene TRBV30 combines with J gene TRBJ2-5, with 7 bases lining up with TRBD2. Germline assignment: CDR1 GTSNPN and CDR2 SVGIG (reference sequence). This CDR3 is built from 14 residues. The V segment lost 1 base and the J segment 5 bases; nucleotides outside the gene matches: 7. The CDR3, as DNA: TGTGCCTGGAGTGGAACGGGGGGTCTGGAGACCCAGTACTTC. It codes for CAWSGTGGLETQYF. The complete variable domain, with remaining parts taken from reference TRBV30 and TRBJ2-5, reads SQTIHQWPATLVQPVGSPLSLECTVEGTSNPNLYWYRQAAGRGLQLLFYSVGIGQISSEVPQNLSASRPQDRQFILSSKKLLLSDSGFYLCAWSGTGGLETQYFGPGTRLLVL.

J is TRBJ1-1 and V is TRBV28, with unresolved D. V shed 5 bases and J shed 6 bases, with 13 bases lying between them. The CDR3 extends over 13 amino acids. Per germline, CDR1 MDHEN and CDR2 SYDVKM. The CDR3 reads CASSPSEWPEAFF. In DNA, the CDR3 is TGTGCCAGCAGTCCCTCGGAATGGCCTGAAGCTTTCTTT.

This clonotype was found once. V and J are TRBV20-1 and TRBJ2-7; 9 bases are shared with TRBD2. The CDR3 is 15 residues long. Trimming cost V 3 bases and J 1 base; bases outside gene matches: 7. Germline V gene sequence: CDR1 DFQATT, CDR2 SNEGSKA (reference sequence). The CDR3 region has the DNA TGCAGTGCTAGGGCTAGCGGGATGGGGTCCTACGAGCAGTACTTC. Protein: CSARASGMGSYEQYF.

In nucleotides, the CDR3 is TGTGCTAGTGGAGTAGGGAGCACTGAAGCTTTCTTT. Translated, it gives CASGVGSTEAFF. This chain joins TRBV12-5 and TRBJ1-1; D gene ambiguous. Germline CDR1 and CDR2: LGHNT and FRNRAP. This CDR3 spans 12 amino acids. V lost 6 bases and J 4 bases, leaving 9 bases between the germline ends.

This clonotype has only one observation. V usage is TRBV25-1 and J usage is TRBJ1-3, with D possibly matching TRBD1 (5 bases). The germline V and J ends were trimmed by 4 bases and 8 bases, with 9 bases remaining between them. This CDR3 comprises 12 residues. The germline CDR1 and CDR2 sequences are MGHDK and SYGVNS. CDR3 DNA: TGTGCCAGCAGTGCGGGGGGGGACACCATATATTTT. This translates into CASSAGGDTIYF.

The chain couples TRBV28 to TRBJ2-7; no reliable D call. This CDR3 comprises 13 residues. V lost 7 bases to trimming and J lost 3 bases, with 13 bases between them. Germline V gives CDR1 MDHEN, CDR2 SYDVKM. CDR3 sequence: CASKPGRVYEQYF. The CDR3 bases are TGTGCCAGCAAGCCCGGACGCGTCTACGAGCAGTACTTC.

J is TRBJ2-3 and V is TRBV11-2, with unresolved D. This CDR3 is built from 12 residues. The germline V gene encodes CDR1 SGHAT and CDR2 FQNNGV. V was pared by 5 bases and J by 5 bases, with 8 bases between. The chain's CDR3 is CASSQKRDTQYF. In DNA, the CDR3 is TGTGCCAGCAGCCAGAAGAGAGATACGCAGTATTTT.

The chain employs TRBV4-3 and TRBJ2-2; TRBD2 is a possible D gene (6 bases). Germline V gives CDR1 LGHNA, CDR2 YSLEER. This CDR3 has 18 residues. Trimming removed 3 bases from V and 3 bases from J, with 20 bases in between. CDR3 region: CASSHLLGGGPDTGELFF. DNA of the CDR3: TGCGCCAGCAGCCACCTCCTAGGCGGAGGGCCGGACACCGGGGAGCTGTTTTTT.

This clonotype was found a few times. The chain combines TRBV4-1 with TRBJ1-2, with D unresolved. Germline-derived CDR1 and CDR2 are MGHRA and YSYEKL. The CDR3 has 14 residues. V shed 1 base and J shed 4 bases, with 10 bases lying between them. The CDR3 DNA is TGCGCCAGCAGCCAAGGAACGGGTCTCTATGGCTACACCTTC. This gives the protein CASSQGTGLYGYTF.

V gene TRBV9 combines with J gene TRBJ1-5, with D tentatively TRBD1 (5 bases). The CDR3 is 15 amino acids. V was clipped by 3 bases and J by 2 bases, with 12 bases between them. Germline-derived CDR1 and CDR2 are SGDLS and YYNGEE. The CDR3 bases are TGTGCCAGCAGCGAGTGGGGGGACGGCAATCAGCCCCAGCATTTT. Protein product: CASSEWGDGNQPQHF.

This clonotype was seen at least ten times. CDR3 protein: CASSSTDTQYF. The CDR3 region has the DNA TGTGCCAGCAGTTCCACAGATACGCAGTATTTT. This chain joins TRBV11-2 and TRBJ2-3; D remains ambiguous. With 6 bases removed from V and 2 bases from J, the gap between germline ends came to 3 bases. The CDR3 length is 11 residues. From germline, CDR1 is SGHAT and CDR2 FQNNGV.

The V and J genes are TRBV4-3 and TRBJ1-1; no clear D. Germline values: CDR1 LGHNA, CDR2 YSLEER. Trimming removed 0 bases from V and 0 bases from J, with 8 bases in between. This CDR3 is built from 15 residues. The CDR3 region has the DNA TGCGCCAGCAGCCAAGATCCGGATCTGAACACTGAAGCTTTCTTT. Protein sequence: CASSQDPDLNTEAFF.

This clonotype appeared a few times. V and J are TRBV6-1 and TRBJ2-1; no firm D call. Germline loops: CDR1 MNHNS, CDR2 SASEGT. V lost 4 bases and J lost 5, with 6 bases in between. This CDR3 contains 12 residues. The CDR3 region has the DNA TGTGCCAGCAGTGGCCTCAACAATGAGCAGTTCTTC. Translated: CASSGLNNEQFF.

This chain uses TRBV20-1 with TRBJ2-7; D gene uncertain. Germline CDR1 DFQATT, CDR2 SNEGSKA (reference sequence). The CDR3 runs 13 residues. V was cut by 3 bases and J by 1 base, with 10 bases left in between. The CDR3 region has the DNA TGCAGTGCTAGCTTCACCGGATCCTACGAGCAGTACTTC. The encoded protein is CSASFTGSYEQYF.

Details on this clonotype: The junction differs from germline at one of its ends, possibly a read error. The chain links TRBV16 to TRBJ2-2; possibly TRBD1 or TRBD2 for D (5 bases each). The CDR3 runs to 14 residues. The germline gives CDR1 KGHSY, CDR2 FQNENV. Here the CDR3 DNA reads TGTGCCAGCATCCAAATGCAGGGAGCCGGGGAGCTGTTTTTT. Translated: CASIQMQGAGELFF.

The V call is TRBV4-3, the J call TRBJ2-1; 7 bases are a match to TRBD2. This CDR3 spans 17 amino acids. Germline values: CDR1 LGHNA, CDR2 YSLEER. The trim removed 1 base at V and 2 bases at J, leaving 8 bases unmatched. The CDR3 sequence: CASSQGAAGEAYNEQFF. The CDR3, as DNA: TGCGCCAGCAGCCAAGGAGCGGCGGGAGAGGCCTACAATGAGCAGTTCTTC.

The chain has TRBV6-5 and TRBJ2-7, with D perhaps TRBD1 (6 bases). Trimming stripped 0 bases from V and 5 bases from J, with 11 bases between. The germline V gene encodes CDR1 MNHEY and CDR2 SVGAGI. The CDR3 loop spans 14 amino acids. The CDR3 loop is CASSYSHRVDEQYF. CDR3 DNA sequence: TGTGCCAGCAGTTACTCCCACAGGGTCGACGAGCAGTACTTC.

The chain carries TRBV5-6 and TRBJ1-1, with D possibly TRBD1 on 5 matching bases. This CDR3 is built from 15 residues. The germline V gene encodes CDR1 SGHDT and CDR2 YYEEEE. Trimming removed 0 bases from V and 3 bases from J, with 12 bases in between. In nucleotides, the CDR3 is TGTGCCAGCAGCTTGGCGAGGGGCGTAGACACTGAAGCTTTCTTT. Residues: CASSLARGVDTEAFF.

The chain has TRBV4-2 and TRBJ2-4; D gene unclear. Germline CDR1 is LGHNA and CDR2 is YNFKEQ. Trimming removed 1 base at V and 7 bases at J, with 14 bases between. This CDR3 has 15 residues. The CDR3 nucleotides are TGTGCCAGCAGCCAAGTACGAGAATTGTCGAACATTCAGTACTTC. Encoded protein: CASSQVRELSNIQYF.

The chain has TRBV6-6 and TRBJ1-3; D gene ambiguous. The length of the CDR3 is 15 residues. Germline V CDR1 and CDR2: MNHNY, SVGAGI (reference sequence). The V gene lost 2 bases and the J gene lost 1 base, with 9 bases spanning the gap. Here the CDR3 reads CASSYEVTSGNTIYF. In DNA form, the CDR3 reads TGTGCCAGCAGTTACGAGGTGACTTCTGGAAACACCATATATTTT.